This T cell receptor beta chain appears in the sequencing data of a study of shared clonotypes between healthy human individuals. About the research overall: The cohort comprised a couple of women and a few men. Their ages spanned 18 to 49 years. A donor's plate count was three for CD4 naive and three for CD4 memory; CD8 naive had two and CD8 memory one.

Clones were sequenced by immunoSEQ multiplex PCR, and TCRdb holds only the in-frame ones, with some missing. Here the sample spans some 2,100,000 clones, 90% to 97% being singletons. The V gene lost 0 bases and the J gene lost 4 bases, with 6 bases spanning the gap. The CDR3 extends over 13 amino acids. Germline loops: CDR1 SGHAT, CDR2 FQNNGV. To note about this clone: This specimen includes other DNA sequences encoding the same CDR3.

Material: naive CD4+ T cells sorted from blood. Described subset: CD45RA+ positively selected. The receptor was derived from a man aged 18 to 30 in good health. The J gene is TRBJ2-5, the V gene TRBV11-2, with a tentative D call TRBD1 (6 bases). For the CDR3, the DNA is TGTGCCAGCAGCTTAGACAGGGGAGAGACCCAGTACTTC. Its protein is CASSLDRGETQYF.